What follows are 22 T cell receptor beta chains derived from one specimen sequenced in a study of shared clonotypes between healthy human individuals. TCRdb keeps only in-frame clones here, not all; method: immunoSEQ multiplex PCR. The data show over a million clones, more than 75% seen once. Sequencing was carried out using memory CD4+ T cells from PBMCs. The subset was: CD45RA-negative fraction. Every receptor here comes from a man aged 18-30 years in good health. Some clones in this sample may be carry-over from other donors' samples.

Comment on this clone: In this CDR3 the conserved last residue, phenylalanine or tryptophan, is missing, so a read error is likely. The chain joins TRBV29-1 to TRBJ2-7; D is possibly TRBD1 (5 bases). The ends were cut back, 7 bases at V and 6 bases at J, with 13 bases in the middle. This CDR3 region has 11 residues. CDR1 SQVTM and CDR2 ANQGSEA come from the germline V gene. The CDR3: CSGSRGFEQYL. In DNA form, the CDR3 reads TGCAGCGGGTCTAGGGGATTCGAGCAGTACCTC.

The rearrangement joins TRBV5-4 to TRBJ2-4, with D unresolved. V lost 2 bases and J lost 3, with 12 bases in between. This CDR3 region has 15 residues. Germline CDR1 and CDR2: SGHNT and YYREEE (reference sequence). CDR3 amino acids: CASSFPGGVKNIQYF. Here the CDR3 DNA reads TGTGCCAGCAGCTTTCCCGGCGGAGTCAAAAACATTCAGTACTTC.

About this clone: An end of the junction does not agree with germline; a read error may underlie this. Other DNA sequences in the sample encode the same CDR3. The chain uses TRBV29-1 and TRBJ1-2; no clear D. Germline assignment: CDR1 SQVTM and CDR2 ANQGSEA. The CDR3 loop spans 14 amino acids. CDR3 sequence: CGARVASSVYGYTF. The CDR3 nucleotides are TGCGGCGCTCGGGTTGCTAGTTCGGTCTATGGATACACCTTC.

The CDR3 DNA is TGTGCCAGCAGTTTAACGTCTGGATACTATGGCTACACCTTC. It translates to CASSLTSGYYGYTF. V is TRBV27 and J is TRBJ1-2; no clear D. Trimming cost V 2 bases and J 3 bases, with 10 bases left between them. This CDR3 is 14 amino acids long. Germline V CDR1 and CDR2: MNHEY, SMNVEV (reference sequence).

The chain links TRBV18 to TRBJ2-3, with D possibly being TRBD1 (5 bases). Trimming removed 3 bases from V and 0 bases from J, with 13 bases in between. This CDR3 has 16 amino acids. The germline gives CDR1 KGHSH, CDR2 LQKENI. CDR3 region: CASSPYVQASTDTQYF. CDR3 bases: TGTGCCAGCTCACCTTACGTACAGGCTAGCACAGATACGCAGTATTTT.

A few counts support this clone. The chain recombines TRBV7-2 with TRBJ1-2; D may be TRBD1 (5 bases). Between the trimmed V and J ends, which lost 3 bases and 8 bases, there was a span of 16 bases. The CDR3 runs to 14 residues. CDR1 and CDR2 (germline): SGHTA, FQGNSA. In DNA form, the CDR3 reads TGTGCCAGCAGCTTCGGCCAGGGCGCCGAGGGCTACACCTTC. It yields the protein CASSFGQGAEGYTF.

This chain joins TRBV18 and TRBJ1-2; D gene ambiguous. The V gene lost 3 bases and the J gene lost 10 bases, with 21 bases spanning the gap. CDR1 is KGHSH and CDR2 is LQKENI in the germline V gene. CDR3 size: 15 residues. CDR3 DNA sequence: TGTGCCAGCTCACCTCAGCGTGACAACGTCGGGGACTACACCTTC. Its translation is CASSPQRDNVGDYTF.

This clone occurred a few times. This specimen includes other DNA sequences encoding the same CDR3. The V and J genes are TRBV7-2 and TRBJ2-3; possibly TRBD2 for D (6 bases). The germline CDR1 and CDR2 sequences are SGHTA and FQGNSA. This CDR3 has 17 amino acids. Trimming removed 1 base from V and 0 bases from J, with 14 bases in between. CDR3: CASSLGGGSGSTDTQYF. In DNA, the CDR3 is TGTGCCAGCAGCTTAGGTGGAGGGAGCGGGAGCACAGATACGCAGTATTTT.

The V call is TRBV27, the J call TRBJ2-7; 8 bases are a match to TRBD1. The V and J ends lost 5 bases and 7 bases, in that order; junction bases with no gene match: 13. Germline V gene lookup returns CDR1 MNHEY and CDR2 SMNVEV (reference sequence). This CDR3 contains 15 residues. The CDR3 loop reads CASSHRDRIPGEQYF. The CDR3 DNA is TGTGCCAGCAGTCACCGGGACAGGATCCCGGGGGAGCAGTACTTC.

The chain is built from TRBV5-4 and TRBJ2-7, with D perhaps given as TRBD1 or TRBD2 (5 bases each). From germline, CDR1 is SGHNT and CDR2 YYREEE (reference sequence). V was trimmed by 4 bases and J by 7 bases, leaving 21 bases between them. The CDR3 consists of 15 residues. The CDR3 region is CASSKETGTTFEQYF. The DNA for the CDR3 is TGTGCCAGCAGCAAGGAAACCGGGACCACCTTTGAGCAGTACTTC.

This sequence joins TRBV27 and TRBJ2-5, with 11 bases matching TRBD2. The CDR3 is 17 residues long. Germline trimming cut 5 bases from V and 3 bases from J; bases unmatched to any gene: 11. CDR1 is MNHEY and CDR2 is SMNVEV in the germline V gene (reference sequence). The CDR3 is CASSPTPLAGGKETQYF. CDR3 sequence (DNA): TGTGCCAGCAGTCCCACCCCGCTAGCGGGAGGTAAAGAGACCCAGTACTTC.

This rearrangement joins TRBV5-6 to TRBJ1-1; D unclear. V shed 0 bases and J shed 11 bases, with 26 bases lying between them. The germline gives CDR1 SGHDT, CDR2 YYEEEE. The CDR3 has 17 residues. As DNA, the CDR3 is TGTGCCAGCAGCTTGGGTAGGGCGGTGTTTACGGTGCCTGGGGCTTTCTTT. This translates into CASSLGRAVFTVPGAFF.

Here the CDR3 DNA reads TGTGCCAGCGAGGGCTGGCAAGAGACCCAGTACTTC. This sequence encodes CASEGWQETQYF. This chain links TRBV6-1 with TRBJ2-5; perhaps TRBD2 as D (5 bases). V dropped 8 bases and J dropped 2 bases, with 9 bases sitting between them. The CDR3 covers 12 residues. Germline-derived CDR1 and CDR2 are MNHNS and SASEGT.

This clone appeared a few times. Additional DNA sequences in this sample encode the identical CDR3. The V call is TRBV29-1, the J call TRBJ1-1, with D perhaps matching TRBD1 (6 bases). V was shortened by 4 bases and J by 1 base, with 7 bases between the two germline ends. This CDR3 spans 12 amino acids. Germline V lookup: CDR1 SQVTM, CDR2 ANQGSEA. CDR3 residues: CSVATGNTEAFF. CDR3 DNA: TGCAGCGTTGCGACAGGGAACACTGAAGCTTTCTTT.

This chain uses TRBV29-1 with TRBJ2-3; 10 positions agree with TRBD1. CDR3 length equals 14 residues. Losses at the gene ends were 7 bases for V and 3 bases for J; bases not matched to a gene: 7. CDR1 SQVTM and CDR2 ANQGSEA come from the germline V gene. The CDR3, as DNA: TGCAGCGCGCACCCGGGACAGGGGACAGATACGCAGTATTTT. Its translation: CSAHPGQGTDTQYF.

The chain is built from TRBV23-1 and TRBJ1-3; D is uncertain. TRBV23-1 has ORF status, its function being uncertain. Between the trimmed V and J ends, which lost 2 bases and 0 bases, there was a span of 14 bases. CDR3 size: 17 residues. This CDR3 reads CASSQSPRRISGNTIYF. Written as DNA, the CDR3 is TGCGCCAGCAGTCAAAGCCCCCGAAGGATCTCTGGAAACACCATATATTTT.

The chain combines TRBV5-1 with TRBJ2-7; TRBD2 agrees at 9 bases. This CDR3 comprises 16 residues. Germline loops: CDR1 SGHRS, CDR2 YFSETQ. J gave up 6 bases and V 0 bases, and 10 bases lay outside the gene matches. This CDR3 reads CASSLAQGTSWLEQYF. The CDR3 bases are TGCGCCAGCAGCTTGGCCCAGGGGACTAGCTGGCTCGAGCAGTACTTC.

This CDR3 is CASSPFSGGQETQYF. In DNA, the CDR3 is TGTGCCAGCAGCCCCTTTTCGGGGGGTCAAGAGACCCAGTACTTC. V and J are TRBV7-7 and TRBJ2-5, with TRBD2 identical over 7 bases. The V gene's germline CDR1 is SSHAT and CDR2 FNYEAQ (reference sequence). The CDR3 runs to 15 residues. The V segment lost 5 bases and the J segment 2 bases; nucleotides outside the gene matches: 8.

Only a few counts were recorded for this clone. The chain is built from TRBV25-1 and TRBJ1-3; TRBD1 is a possible D gene (5 bases). The V gene's germline CDR1 is MGHDK and CDR2 SYGVNS. The CDR3 is 13 amino acids. V was trimmed by 2 bases and J by 3 bases, leaving 5 bases between them. The CDR3 coding sequence is TGTGCCAGCAGTGAACAGGGTGGAAACACCATATATTTT. This gives the protein CASSEQGGNTIYF.

About this clone: A far larger clone is one base from this, pointing to a likely read error. The chain uses TRBV10-3 and TRBJ2-2, with D maybe TRBD2 (6 bases). The CDR3 is 17 amino acids. Germline CDR1 ENHRY, CDR2 SYGVKD. CDR3 residues: CAIKPSPRTENTGGLFF. The CDR3, as DNA: TGTGCCATCAAACCATCCCCACGGACGGAGAACACCGGGGGGCTGTTTTTT.

This clone was found a few times. V is TRBV29-1 and J is TRBJ1-2, with D maybe TRBD1 (5 bases). V lost 6 bases, J lost 4 bases, and 18 bases lay in between. Per the germline V gene, CDR1 is SQVTM and CDR2 is ANQGSEA. The CDR3 consists of 14 residues. CDR3 nucleotides: TGCAGCGTCGCACAGGCCCCCGGTGGCTATGGCTACACCTTC. Translated, it gives CSVAQAPGGYGYTF.

This clone was seen more than once but under ten times. The chain employs TRBV2 and TRBJ2-5; TRBD1 agrees at 8 bases. The CDR3 covers 15 residues. Germline loops: CDR1 SNHLY, CDR2 FYNNEI. J was trimmed by 2 bases and V by 6 bases; bases with no gene match: 8. The CDR3 sequence: CASSATGAIQETQYF. Written as DNA, the CDR3 is TGTGCCAGCAGCGCGACAGGGGCTATACAAGAGACCCAGTACTTC.